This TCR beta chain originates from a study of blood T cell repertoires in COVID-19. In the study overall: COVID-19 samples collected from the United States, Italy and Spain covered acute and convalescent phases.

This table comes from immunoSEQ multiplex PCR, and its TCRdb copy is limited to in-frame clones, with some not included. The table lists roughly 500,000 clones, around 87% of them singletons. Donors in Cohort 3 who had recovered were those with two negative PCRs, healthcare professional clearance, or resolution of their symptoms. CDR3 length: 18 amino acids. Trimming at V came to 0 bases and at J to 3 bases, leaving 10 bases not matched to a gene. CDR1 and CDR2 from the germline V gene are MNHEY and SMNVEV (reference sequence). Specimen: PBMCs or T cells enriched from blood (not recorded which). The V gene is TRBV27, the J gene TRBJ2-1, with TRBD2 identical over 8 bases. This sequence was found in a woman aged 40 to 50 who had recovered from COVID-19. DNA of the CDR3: TGTGCCAGCAGTTTATCGATAGTCGGGACTAGAGTCTACAATGAGCAGTTCTTC. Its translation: CASSLSIVGTRVYNEQFF.